Listed here are 8 T cell receptor beta chains from one sample, sequenced in a study of blood T cell repertoires in COVID-19. Repertoires were generated with immunoSEQ multiplex PCR, while TCRdb's copy carries only in-frame clones and drops some. The sample contains 35,000 to 40,000 clones, approximately 91% of which appear only once. Source material: peripheral blood. These receptors all stem from a man between 60 and 70 years old with active COVID-19.

The V and J genes are TRBV12-5 and TRBJ2-2; D is perhaps TRBD1 (6 bases). V was pared by 6 bases and J by 1 base, with 18 bases between. Germline CDR1 LGHNT, CDR2 FRNRAP. The CDR3 sequence is 17 residues long. CDR3 sequence: CASGFLKGVLNTGELFF. The CDR3, as DNA: TGTGCTAGTGGCTTCCTGAAGGGGGTGCTGAACACCGGGGAGCTGTTTTTT.

V and J are TRBV4-1 and TRBJ2-7; D uncertain. Germline V gene data show CDR1 as MGHRA and CDR2 as YSYEKL. This CDR3 contains 15 residues. V lost 6 bases and J lost 0, with 15 bases in between. This chain's CDR3 is CASSPTTGGSYEQYF. CDR3 bases: TGCGCCAGCAGTCCTACCACCGGTGGCTCCTACGAGCAGTACTTC.

This clone came up a few times. The chain carries TRBV7-3 and TRBJ2-2; 8 positions agree with TRBD1. The CDR3 is 14 residues long. V was pared by 4 bases and J by 7 bases, with 5 bases of the junction left unmatched. Germline CDR1 reads SGHTA; CDR2 reads FQGTGA. In DNA form, the CDR3 reads TGTGCCAGCAGCTCCAGGGGGCGCGACGGGGAGCTGTTTTTT. As protein: CASSSRGRDGELFF.

In its sample, this clone was seen a few times. V gene TRBV3-1 (or the pseudogene TRBV3-2) combines with J gene TRBJ2-7, with 7 positions matching TRBD1. Per germline, CDR1 LGHDT and CDR2 YNNKEL (reference sequence). This CDR3 region has 13 residues. The junction had 4 bases not matched to a gene; V was cut back by 3 bases and J by 5 bases. This CDR3 is CASSQLDRDEQYF. Here the CDR3 DNA reads TGTGCCAGCAGCCAGCTCGACAGGGACGAGCAGTACTTC.

The CDR3 DNA sequence: TGTGCCAGCAGTTTAGAAACTTTGAACACTGAAGCTTTCTTT. It codes for CASSLETLNTEAFF. V and J are TRBV6-6 and TRBJ1-1; D not certain. Deletions cut 4 bases from V and 0 bases from J, with 9 bases between. This CDR3 spans 14 amino acids. CDR1 and CDR2 from the germline V gene are MNHNY and SVGAGI (reference sequence).

The rearrangement uses TRBV7-3 and TRBJ1-5; D uncertain. The CDR3 consists of 13 residues. Germline V gives CDR1 SGHTA, CDR2 FQGTGA. Trimming took 8 bases from V and 2 from J, leaving 10 bases between them. For the CDR3, the DNA is TGTGCCAGCTCTGAGGGTGGCAATCAGCCCCAGCATTTT. Translated: CASSEGGNQPQHF.

The V gene is TRBV19, the J gene TRBJ1-4; D gene unclear. Trimming stripped 8 bases from V and 0 bases from J, with 10 bases between. This CDR3 has 14 residues. Per the germline V gene, CDR1 is LNHDA and CDR2 is SQIVND (reference sequence). CDR3 region: CASGEQATNEKLFF. CDR3 in DNA: TGTGCCAGTGGGGAGCAGGCAACTAATGAAAAACTGTTTTTT.

In its sample, this clone was seen once. The chain links TRBV7-3 to TRBJ2-5; TRBD2 matches at 8 bases. V dropped 5 bases and J dropped 0; count of bases not matched to a gene: 8. Germline V gene data show CDR1 as SGHTA and CDR2 as FQGTGA. The CDR3 has 16 amino acids. The CDR3 loop reads CASSPTGTRNQETQYF. The CDR3 DNA reads TGTGCCAGCAGCCCTACCGGGACTAGGAACCAAGAGACCCAGTACTTC.